This T cell receptor beta chain emerged from a study of T-cell reconstitution after alpha-beta-depleted transplantation in children. Germline CDR1 SGHVS, CDR2 FNYEAQ. The CDR3 consists of 15 residues. V shed 5 bases and J 2 bases; nucleotides not matched to a gene: 8. Unique molecular identifiers were incorporated during preparation of the TCRbeta library. Each CDR3 protein is one row after TCRdb ran MiXCR on the PCR reads. The table records 200,000 to 250,000 distinct CDR3 sequences, approximately 10% of them present only once. Specimen: PBMCs from the stem cell graft donor, collected from the stem cell graft. The gene calls are TRBV7-6 and TRBJ2-7, with 8 bases fitting TRBD2. This sequence originates from a human donor who donated a stem cell graft to a child with acute lymphoblastic leukemia. The CDR3 DNA follows: TGTGCCAGCAGCCAAGGGACTAGTACCACCTACGAGCAGTACTTC. This gives the protein CASSQGTSTTYEQYF.